This T cell receptor beta chain was obtained from a study of blood T cell repertoires in COVID-19. Per the authors' pipeline: Amplification from reference gene primers served as the basis for estimated nucleated cell counts. TCRdb keeps only in-frame clones here, not all; method: immunoSEQ multiplex PCR. V, J and clone size derive from that table, while D and trimming were established from the DNA sequence. The sample records just under 20,000 clones, approximately 95% being singletons. Losses at the gene ends were 4 bases for V and 6 bases for J; bases not matched to a gene: 1. The CDR3 is made up of 12 amino acids. CDR1 is GTSNPN and CDR2 is SVGIG in the germline V gene (reference sequence).

The gene calls are TRBV30 and TRBJ2-2; the match to TRBD2 covers 8 bases. The source is a woman in her forties or fifties with active COVID-19. The sequencing sample was made of peripheral blood. The CDR3 DNA reads as TGTGCCTGGACTAGCGGGCCCGGGGAGCTGTTTTTT. Its translation is CAWTSGPGELFF.